The clone carrying this T cell receptor (beta chain) turned up a few times. Deletions cut 3 bases from V and 8 bases from J, with 10 bases between. This CDR3 contains 12 residues. Germline lookup yields CDR1 LGHDT and CDR2 YNNKEL (reference sequence). This sample was included in a study of patients and donors after allogeneic stem cell transplantation. Using its own MiXCR run on the RT-PCR reads, TCRdb lists one record per CDR3 protein. The data contain roughly 200,000 distinct CDR3 sequences, more than 35% of them singletons. This sequence joins TRBV3-1 and TRBJ1-2; D unresolved. Sequencing was carried out using blood, either unsorted or a sorted T cell fraction (not recorded which). This TCR was recovered from a human donor who was either an allogeneic HSCT recipient or a stem cell or donor lymphocyte infusion donor (not recorded which). It is not recorded whose cells these are; they may come from a transplant donor. The CDR3 bases are TGTGCCAGCAGCCAGGACGTTTGGGGCTACACCTTC. Translation: CASSQDVWGYTF.